The TCR beta chain described here comes from a study of blood T cell repertoires in COVID-19. Turning to the study itself: Spain, Italy and the United States supplied samples that represented acute and convalescent COVID-19. Sample material is recorded as cDNA or gDNA derived from T cells, B-cell-depleted T cells, or PBMCs.

V lost 0 bases and J 4 bases, leaving 7 bases between the germline ends. The CDR3 sequence is 13 residues long. Germline loops: CDR1 LNHNV, CDR2 YYDKDF (reference sequence). Original handling: Estimation of nucleated cell counts relied on the amplification of reference gene primers. Profiled with immunoSEQ multiplex PCR; TCRdb holds only in-frame clones, not every one. The V and J calls and clone size are taken from that table; D and trimming were inferred from the DNA. This sample carries 25,000 to 35,000 clones, approximately 80% of them seen once, and the ten largest clones take around 43%. Sequenced: peripheral blood. The chain combines TRBV15 with TRBJ2-7, with unresolved D. This TCR came from a woman aged 70-85 years with acute or convalescent COVID-19. The CDR3 reads CATSRDSEYEQYF. As DNA, the CDR3 is TGTGCCACCAGCAGAGATTCTGAGTACGAGCAGTACTTC.